This is a list of T cell receptor beta chains from one sample in a study of CXCR3-negative and CXCR3-positive naive CD8 T cells. One entry per CDR3 protein, without DNA, is what TCRdb gives after re-calling the 5' RACE reads. The sample includes around 66,000 distinct CDR3 sequences. The sample taken for sequencing was naive CXCR3+ CD8+ T cells from blood. Receptors originate from a human donor in good health. Some clones in this sample may be carry-over from other donors' samples. Both conserved end residues are part of each CDR3.

V	J	CDR3
TRBV12-3/TRBV12-4	TRBJ1-4	CASSPGGEKLFF
TRBV29-1	TRBJ2-7	CSVEVLDREGEQYF
TRBV6-2/TRBV6-3	TRBJ2-7	CASTGQVTYEQYF
TRBV4-3	TRBJ1-3	CASSQDQGSGNTIYF
TRBV5-1	TRBJ2-1	CASRFSYNEQFF
TRBV29-1	TRBJ2-3	CSVDGLAGGTADTQYF
TRBV7-9	TRBJ2-5	CASSPTLQTQYF
TRBV9	TRBJ2-1	CASSQAGSGNEQFF
TRBV6-2/TRBV6-3	TRBJ2-1	CASSTRSYNEQFF
TRBV20-1	TRBJ1-2	CSARGGALITNYGYTF
TRBV12-3/TRBV12-4	TRBJ2-7	CASSTTLAGVFSEQYF
TRBV7-3	TRBJ1-2	CASSLIGGYGYTF
TRBV6-4	TRBJ2-1	CASSDGTGSYNEQLF
TRBV20-1	TRBJ2-1	CSATMGGLGGNEQFF
TRBV7-3	TRBJ2-1	CASSFPHKGGNVSYNEQFF
TRBV5-1	TRBJ2-2	CASSTTTGELFF
TRBV14	TRBJ2-4	CASSGRGPKNIQYF
TRBV20-1	TRBJ2-7	CSARAPDIPGYEQYF
TRBV12-3/TRBV12-4	TRBJ1-5	CASSFAGVHQPQHF
TRBV12-3/TRBV12-4	TRBJ2-1	CASSPPTGVGRSYNEQFF
TRBV18	TRBJ1-6	CASSEADFDNSPLHF
TRBV5-4	TRBJ2-2	CASTADGRELFF
TRBV5-1	TRBJ2-1	CASSLEGPLPEQFF
TRBV4-2	TRBJ1-1	CASSQDSPDTTVGDTEAFF
TRBV15	TRBJ1-1	CATSRGSNTEAFF
TRBV14	TRBJ2-2	CASSHTHSGTGELFF
TRBV2	TRBJ2-7	CASIALTSGRAYEQYF